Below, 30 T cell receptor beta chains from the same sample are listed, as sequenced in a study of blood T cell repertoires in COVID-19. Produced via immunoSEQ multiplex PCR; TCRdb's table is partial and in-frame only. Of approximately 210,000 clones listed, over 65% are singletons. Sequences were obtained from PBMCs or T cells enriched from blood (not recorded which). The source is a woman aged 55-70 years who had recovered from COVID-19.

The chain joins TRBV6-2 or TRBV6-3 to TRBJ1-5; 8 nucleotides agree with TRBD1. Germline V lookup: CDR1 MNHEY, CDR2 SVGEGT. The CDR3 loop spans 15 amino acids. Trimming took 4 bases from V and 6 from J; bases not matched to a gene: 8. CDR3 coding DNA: TGTGCCAGCAGTTCGCAGGACAGGGCGGCTCAGCCCCAGCATTTT. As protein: CASSSQDRAAQPQHF.

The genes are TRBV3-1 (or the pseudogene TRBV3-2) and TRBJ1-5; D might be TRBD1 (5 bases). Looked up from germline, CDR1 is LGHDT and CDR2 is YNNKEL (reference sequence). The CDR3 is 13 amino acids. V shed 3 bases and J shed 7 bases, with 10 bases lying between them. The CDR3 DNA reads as TGTGCCAGCAGCCAGACAGTAAGGCAGCCCCAGCATTTT. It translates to CASSQTVRQPQHF.

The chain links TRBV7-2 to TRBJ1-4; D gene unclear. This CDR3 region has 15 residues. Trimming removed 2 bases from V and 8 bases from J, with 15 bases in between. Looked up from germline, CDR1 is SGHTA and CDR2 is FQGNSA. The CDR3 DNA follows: TGTGCCAGCAGCTTAATGGGGAGACGAGACGAAAAACTGTTTTTT. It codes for CASSLMGRRDEKLFF.

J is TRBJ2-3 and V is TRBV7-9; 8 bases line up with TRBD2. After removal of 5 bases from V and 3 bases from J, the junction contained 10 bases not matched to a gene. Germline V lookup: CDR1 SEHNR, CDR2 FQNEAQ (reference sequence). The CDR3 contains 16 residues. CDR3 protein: CASSVGLAGQTDTQYF. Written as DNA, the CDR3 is TGTGCCAGCAGCGTAGGACTAGCCGGCCAAACAGATACGCAGTATTTT.

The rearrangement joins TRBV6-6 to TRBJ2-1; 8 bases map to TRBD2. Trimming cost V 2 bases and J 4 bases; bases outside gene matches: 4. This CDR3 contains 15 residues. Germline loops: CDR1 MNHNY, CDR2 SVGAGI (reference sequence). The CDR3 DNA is TGTGCCAGCAGTTACGAGGCGGGGGGTTACAATGAGCAGTTCTTC. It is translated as CASSYEAGGYNEQFF.

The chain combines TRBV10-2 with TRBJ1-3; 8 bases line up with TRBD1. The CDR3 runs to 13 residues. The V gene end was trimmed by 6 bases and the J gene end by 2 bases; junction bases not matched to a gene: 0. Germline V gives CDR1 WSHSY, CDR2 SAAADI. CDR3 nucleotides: TGCGCCAGCAGGGACAGGGCTGGAAACACCATATATTTT. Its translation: CASRDRAGNTIYF.

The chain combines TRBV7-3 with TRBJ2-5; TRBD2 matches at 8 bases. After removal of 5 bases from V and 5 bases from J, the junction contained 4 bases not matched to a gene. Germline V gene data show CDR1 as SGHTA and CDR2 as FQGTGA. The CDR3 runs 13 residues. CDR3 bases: TGTGCCAGCAGCCAGACTAGCGAGGAGACCCAGTACTTC. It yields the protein CASSQTSEETQYF.

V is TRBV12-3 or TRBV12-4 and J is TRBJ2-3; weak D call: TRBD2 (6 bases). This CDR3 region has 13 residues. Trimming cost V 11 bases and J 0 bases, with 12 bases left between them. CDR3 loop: CAVRRDSTDTQYF. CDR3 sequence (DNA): TGTGCCGTCCGGCGGGACAGCACAGATACGCAGTATTTT.

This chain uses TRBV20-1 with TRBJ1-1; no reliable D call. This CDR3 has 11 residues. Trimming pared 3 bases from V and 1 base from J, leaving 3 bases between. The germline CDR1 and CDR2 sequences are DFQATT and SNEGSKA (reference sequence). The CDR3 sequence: CSASQNTEAFF. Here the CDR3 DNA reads TGCAGTGCTAGTCAGAACACTGAAGCTTTCTTT.

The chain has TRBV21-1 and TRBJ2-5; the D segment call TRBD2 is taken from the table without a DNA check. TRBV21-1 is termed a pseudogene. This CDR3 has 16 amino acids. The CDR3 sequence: CASSKVDSVYQETQYF. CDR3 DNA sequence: TGTGCCAGCAGCAAAGTGGATAGCGTTTACCAAGAGACCCAGTACTTC.

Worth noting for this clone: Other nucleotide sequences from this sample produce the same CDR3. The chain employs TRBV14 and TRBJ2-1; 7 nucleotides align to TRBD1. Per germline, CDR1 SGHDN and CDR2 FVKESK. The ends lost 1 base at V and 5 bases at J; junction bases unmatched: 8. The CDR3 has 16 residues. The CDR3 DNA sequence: TGTGCCAGCAGCCAAGTTCCGGGTCAGGGGGACAATGAGCAGTTCTTC. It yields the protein CASSQVPGQGDNEQFF.

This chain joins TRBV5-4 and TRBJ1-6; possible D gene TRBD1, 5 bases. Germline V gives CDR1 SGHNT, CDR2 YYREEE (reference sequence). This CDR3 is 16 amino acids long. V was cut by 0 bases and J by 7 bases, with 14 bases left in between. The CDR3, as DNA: TGTGCCAGCAGCTTGGGGGGGACTACTACCAATTCACCCCTCCACTTT. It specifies CASSLGGTTTNSPLHF.

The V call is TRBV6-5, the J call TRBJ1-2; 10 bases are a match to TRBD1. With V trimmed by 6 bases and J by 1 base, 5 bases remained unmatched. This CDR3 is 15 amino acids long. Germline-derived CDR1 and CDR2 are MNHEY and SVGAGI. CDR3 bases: TGTGCCAGCAGGGGGACAGGGGTGGTTAACTATGGCTACACCTTC. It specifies CASRGTGVVNYGYTF.

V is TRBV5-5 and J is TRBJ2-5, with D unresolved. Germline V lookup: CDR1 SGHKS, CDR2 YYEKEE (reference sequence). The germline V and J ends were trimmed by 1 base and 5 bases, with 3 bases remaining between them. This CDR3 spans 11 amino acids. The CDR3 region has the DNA TGTGCCAGCAGCTTGCAGGAGACCCAGTACTTC. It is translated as CASSLQETQYF.

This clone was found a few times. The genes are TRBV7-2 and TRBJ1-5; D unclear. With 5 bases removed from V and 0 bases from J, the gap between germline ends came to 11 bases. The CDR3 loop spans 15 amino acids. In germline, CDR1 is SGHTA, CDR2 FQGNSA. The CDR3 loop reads CASSPNPVSNQPQHF. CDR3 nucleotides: TGTGCCAGCAGCCCGAACCCAGTTAGCAATCAGCCCCAGCATTTT.

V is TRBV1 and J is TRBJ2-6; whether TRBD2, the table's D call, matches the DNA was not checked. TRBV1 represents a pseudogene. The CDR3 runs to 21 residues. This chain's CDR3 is CTSSQAPPGLAGVGGANVLTF. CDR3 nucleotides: TGCACCAGCAGCCAAGCTCCTCCGGGACTAGCGGGAGTGGGAGGGGCCAACGTCCTGACTTTC.

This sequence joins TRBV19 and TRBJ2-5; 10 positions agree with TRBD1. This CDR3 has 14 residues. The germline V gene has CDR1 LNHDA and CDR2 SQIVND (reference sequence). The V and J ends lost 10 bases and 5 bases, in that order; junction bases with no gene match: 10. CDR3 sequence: CATRTGGSVETQYF. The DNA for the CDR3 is TGTGCCACACGGACAGGGGGATCGGTTGAGACCCAGTACTTC.

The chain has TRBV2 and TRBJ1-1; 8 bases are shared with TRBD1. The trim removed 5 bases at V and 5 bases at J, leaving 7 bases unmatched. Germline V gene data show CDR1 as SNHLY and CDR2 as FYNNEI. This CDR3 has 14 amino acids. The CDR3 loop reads CASSTGTGGTEAFF. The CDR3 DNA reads TGTGCCAGCAGTACCGGGACAGGAGGTACTGAAGCTTTCTTT. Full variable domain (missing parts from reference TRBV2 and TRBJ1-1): EPEVTQTPSHQVTQMGQEVILRCVPISNHLYFYWYRQILGQKVEFLVSFYNNEISEKSEIFDDQFSVERPDGSNFTLKIRSTKLEDSAMYFCASSTGTGGTEAFFGQGTRLTVV.

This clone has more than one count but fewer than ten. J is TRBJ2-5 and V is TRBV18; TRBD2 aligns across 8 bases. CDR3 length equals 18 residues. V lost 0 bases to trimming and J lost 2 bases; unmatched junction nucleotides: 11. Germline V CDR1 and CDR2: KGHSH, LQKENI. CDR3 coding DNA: TGTGCCAGCTCACCACCGAATTCCGGGAGGGCCAAACAAGAGACCCAGTACTTC. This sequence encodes CASSPPNSGRAKQETQYF.

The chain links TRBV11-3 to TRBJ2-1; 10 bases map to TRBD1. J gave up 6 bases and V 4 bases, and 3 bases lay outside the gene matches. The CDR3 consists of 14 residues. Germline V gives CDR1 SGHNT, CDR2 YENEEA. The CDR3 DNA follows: TGTGCCAGCAGCTACGGGACAGGGGTCAATGAGCAGTTCTTC. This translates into CASSYGTGVNEQFF.

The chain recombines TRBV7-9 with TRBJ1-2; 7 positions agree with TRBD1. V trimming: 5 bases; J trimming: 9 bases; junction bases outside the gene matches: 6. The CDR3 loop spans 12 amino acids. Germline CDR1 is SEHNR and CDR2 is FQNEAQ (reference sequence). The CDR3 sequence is CASSQEQGSYTF. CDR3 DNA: TGTGCCAGCAGCCAAGAACAGGGGAGCTACACCTTC.

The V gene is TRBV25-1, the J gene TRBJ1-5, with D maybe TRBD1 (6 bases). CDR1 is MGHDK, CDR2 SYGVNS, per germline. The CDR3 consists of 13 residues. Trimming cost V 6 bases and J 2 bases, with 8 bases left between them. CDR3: CASSRGGNQPQHF. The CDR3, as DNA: TGTGCCAGCAGCAGGGGTGGCAATCAGCCCCAGCATTTT.

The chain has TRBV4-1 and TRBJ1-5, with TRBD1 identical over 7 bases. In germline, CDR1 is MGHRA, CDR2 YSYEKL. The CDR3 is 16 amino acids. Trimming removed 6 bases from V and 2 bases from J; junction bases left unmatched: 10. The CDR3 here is CASRHRQGSGNQPQHF. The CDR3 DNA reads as TGCGCCAGCAGACACCGACAGGGCAGTGGCAATCAGCCCCAGCATTTT.

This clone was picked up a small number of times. The CDR3 nucleotides are TGTGCCAGCAGCTTTCAAACTCTAGCGGGGGGGAGCACAGATACGCAGTATTTT. Translated: CASSFQTLAGGSTDTQYF. The chain couples TRBV7-4 to TRBJ2-3; TRBD2 aligns across 12 bases. V trimming: 3 bases; J trimming: 0 bases; junction bases outside the gene matches: 7. This CDR3 has 18 residues. The germline gives CDR1 SGHVT, CDR2 SQSDAQ.

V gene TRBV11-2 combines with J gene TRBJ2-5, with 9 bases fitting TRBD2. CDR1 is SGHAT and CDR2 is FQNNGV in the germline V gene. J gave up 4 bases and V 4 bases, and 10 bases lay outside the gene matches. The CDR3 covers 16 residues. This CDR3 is CASSSSLLAGTETQYF. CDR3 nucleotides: TGTGCCAGCAGCTCATCTCTGCTAGCGGGGACAGAGACCCAGTACTTC.

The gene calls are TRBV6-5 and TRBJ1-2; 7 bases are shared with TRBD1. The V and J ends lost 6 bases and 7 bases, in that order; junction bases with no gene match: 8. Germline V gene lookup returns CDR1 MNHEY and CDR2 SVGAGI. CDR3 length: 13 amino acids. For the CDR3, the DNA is TGTGCCAGCAGGACAGACAGGGCGGGTGGCTACACCTTC. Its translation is CASRTDRAGGYTF.

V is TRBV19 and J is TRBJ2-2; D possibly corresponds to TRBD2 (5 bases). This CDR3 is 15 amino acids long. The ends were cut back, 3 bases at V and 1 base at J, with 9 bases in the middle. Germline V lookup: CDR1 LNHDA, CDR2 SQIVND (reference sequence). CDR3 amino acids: CASSIEGENTGELFF. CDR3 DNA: TGTGCCAGTAGTATCGAGGGTGAGAACACCGGGGAGCTGTTTTTT.

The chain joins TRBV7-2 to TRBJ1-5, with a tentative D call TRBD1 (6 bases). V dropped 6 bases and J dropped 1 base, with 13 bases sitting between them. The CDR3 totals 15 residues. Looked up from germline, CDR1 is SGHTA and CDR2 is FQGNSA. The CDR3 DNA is TGTGCCAGCAGTTTACAGGGATCAAGCAATCAGCCCCAGCATTTT. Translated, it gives CASSLQGSSNQPQHF.

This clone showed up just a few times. The CDR3 region is CASSLAPGSTEAFF. CDR3 DNA sequence: TGTGCCAGCAGCTTAGCCCCTGGGAGCACTGAAGCTTTCTTT. The chain has TRBV7-2 and TRBJ1-1; D remains ambiguous. The CDR3 contains 14 residues. V lost 0 bases and J lost 4, with 9 bases in between. Germline assignment: CDR1 SGHTA and CDR2 FQGNSA.

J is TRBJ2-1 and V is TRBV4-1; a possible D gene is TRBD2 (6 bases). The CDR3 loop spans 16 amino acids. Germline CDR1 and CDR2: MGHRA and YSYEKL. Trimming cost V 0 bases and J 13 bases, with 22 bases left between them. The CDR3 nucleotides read TGCGCCAGCAGCCAAGAGGATGGGCTACTAGCCAGTCCCCAGTTCTTC. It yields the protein CASSQEDGLLASPQFF.